The rows below give T cell receptor beta chains drawn from one sample of a study of identical twins. One entry per CDR3 protein results from TCRdb running MiXCR on the 5' RACE reads. Seen here are nearly 900,000 distinct CDR3 sequences, approximately 13% observed once, and the top ten hold around 1.5%. This same sample was also part of a study on yellow fever vaccine responses in identical twins.

The material sequenced was PBMCs. The receptor source for this set is a young woman in good health. The CDR3 runs from the conserved cysteine through the conserved F or W. D genes are given only for firm matches. The size field is filled for only some rows; it gives once, few, many or a size class.

V gene: TRBV10-2; J gene: TRBJ1-2; D gene: -; clone size: -; CDR3 DNA: TGCGCCAGCAGTGAGGACAGAAATGGCTACACCTTC; CDR3 protein: CASSEDRNGYTF
V gene: TRBV2; J gene: TRBJ1-2; D gene: -; clone size: -; CDR3 DNA: TGTGCCAGCAGTGATCAGGCCGCGGGTGGCTACACCTTC; CDR3 protein: CASSDQAAGGYTF
V gene: TRBV2; J gene: TRBJ2-2; D gene: TRBD2; clone size: few; CDR3 DNA: TGTGCCAGCACATCGTTAGCGGGGGTTTACGGGGAGCTGTTTTTT; CDR3 protein: CASTSLAGVYGELFF
V gene: TRBV12-3/TRBV12-4; J gene: TRBJ1-1; D gene: -; clone size: -; CDR3 DNA: TGTGCCAGCAGTTTAGACAGTCAACCGAACACTGAAGCTTTCTTT; CDR3 protein: CASSLDSQPNTEAFF
V gene: TRBV7-6; J gene: TRBJ2-2; D gene: -; clone size: few; CDR3 DNA: TGTGCCAGCAGACCTGCCGCGACGAACACCGGGGAGCTGTTTTTT; CDR3 protein: CASRPAATNTGELFF
V gene: TRBV9; J gene: TRBJ2-1; D gene: -; clone size: few; CDR3 DNA: TGTGCCAGCAGCGTAGTTGGGGGGGGGCCTAATCATGAGCAGTTCTTC; CDR3 protein: CASSVVGGGPNHEQFF
V gene: TRBV29-1; J gene: TRBJ2-5; D gene: -; clone size: many; CDR3 DNA: TGCAGCGTCTACCTGCAGGAAGGGACCCGGACCCAGTACTTC; CDR3 protein: CSVYLQEGTRTQYF
V gene: TRBV5-1; J gene: TRBJ2-4; D gene: TRBD1; clone size: -; CDR3 DNA: TGCGCCAGCAGCCGGGCGGGGACAGGGGTCAAAAACATTCAGTACTTC; CDR3 protein: CASSRAGTGVKNIQYF
V gene: TRBV18; J gene: TRBJ2-7; D gene: -; clone size: few; CDR3 DNA: TGTGCCAGCTCACCAAGGCAAGCGAATCTTCACGAGCAGTACTTC; CDR3 protein: CASSPRQANLHEQYF
V gene: TRBV10-2; J gene: TRBJ2-5; D gene: -; clone size: -; CDR3 DNA: TGCGCCAGCAGTGTCCTCTTTGGGGGTCAAGAGACCCAGTACTTC; CDR3 protein: CASSVLFGGQETQYF
V gene: TRBV7-7; J gene: TRBJ2-2; D gene: TRBD2; clone size: -; CDR3 DNA: TGTGCCAGCAGCTCCCAACTAGCGGGCCGCACCGGGGAGCTGTTTTTT; CDR3 protein: CASSSQLAGRTGELFF
V gene: TRBV20-1; J gene: TRBJ2-1; D gene: -; clone size: -; CDR3 DNA: TGCAGTGCTAGAGGGAACGGTAACAATGAGCAGTTCTTC; CDR3 protein: CSARGNGNNEQFF
V gene: TRBV4-1; J gene: TRBJ2-5; D gene: -; clone size: -; CDR3 DNA: TGCGCCAGCAGCCAAGAGAGGAATTGGTGGGAGACCCAGTACTTC; CDR3 protein: CASSQERNWWETQYF
V gene: TRBV20-1; J gene: TRBJ2-1; D gene: TRBD1; clone size: many; CDR3 DNA: TGCAGTGCTAGGACCGGGACAGGGGCCTACAATGAGCAGTTCTTC; CDR3 protein: CSARTGTGAYNEQFF
V gene: TRBV5-1; J gene: TRBJ2-1; D gene: -; clone size: few; CDR3 DNA: TGCGCCAGCAGCTTGATGGGGGGGCAGTACAATGAGCAGTTCTTC; CDR3 protein: CASSLMGGQYNEQFF
V gene: TRBV28; J gene: TRBJ2-1; D gene: -; clone size: -; CDR3 DNA: TGTGCCAGCAACGACAGTAATGAGCAGTTCTTC; CDR3 protein: CASNDSNEQFF